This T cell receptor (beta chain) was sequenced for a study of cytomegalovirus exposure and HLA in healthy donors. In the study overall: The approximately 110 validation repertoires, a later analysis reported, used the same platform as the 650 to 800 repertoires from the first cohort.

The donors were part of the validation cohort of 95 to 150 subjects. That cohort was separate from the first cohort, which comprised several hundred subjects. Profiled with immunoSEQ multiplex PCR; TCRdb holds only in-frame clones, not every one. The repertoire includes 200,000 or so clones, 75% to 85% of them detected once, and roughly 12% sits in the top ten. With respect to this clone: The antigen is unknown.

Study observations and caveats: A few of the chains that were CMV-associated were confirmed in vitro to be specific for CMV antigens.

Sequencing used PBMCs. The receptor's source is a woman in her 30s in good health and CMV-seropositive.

The DNA for the CDR3 is TGTGCCAGCAGGCAGCGGTCCTGGAGCTCCTACAATGAGCAGTTCTTC. It translates to CASRQRSWSSYNEQFF. V gene TRBV2 combines with J gene TRBJ2-1, with D tentatively TRBD2 (5 bases). This CDR3 contains 16 residues. V was trimmed by 6 bases and J by 0 bases, leaving 15 bases between them. Germline CDR1 is SNHLY and CDR2 is FYNNEI.